Shown below are 21 T cell receptor beta chains from a single sample sequenced in a study of PD-L1 blockade in urothelial cancer. The time point was: pretreatment peripheral blood. The table came from immunoSEQ multiplex PCR; TCRdb's copy has only in-frame clones and leaves some out. The sample yields roughly 40,000 clones, roughly 90% seen once. The sequencing here drew on PBMCs, taken around atezolizumab (anti-PD-L1) treatment. These receptors were obtained from a woman aged 60-75 years with urothelial cancer.

The DNA of the CDR3 is TGTGCCAGCAGCCAAGATGAGTGGATCGGGGATCAGCCCCAGCATTTT. It codes for CASSQDEWIGDQPQHF. The chain links TRBV4-2 to TRBJ1-5, with unresolved D. The V end was cut by 0 bases, the J end by 5 bases, with 14 bases between. This CDR3 contains 16 residues. Per germline, CDR1 LGHNA and CDR2 YNFKEQ.

CDR3 region: CASSPGLAGWGNEQFF. CDR3 DNA: TGTGCCAGCAGCCCCGGGTTAGCGGGGTGGGGGAATGAGCAGTTCTTC. This rearrangement joins TRBV7-2 to TRBJ2-1; 8 bases fit TRBD2. Trimming at V came to 5 bases and at J to 7 bases, leaving 13 bases not matched to a gene. Germline loops: CDR1 SGHTA, CDR2 FQGNSA. This CDR3 is built from 16 residues.

This clone has only one observation. The chain combines TRBV9 with TRBJ2-2; D not certain. The CDR3 has 12 amino acids. V was trimmed by 1 base and J by 6 bases, leaving 4 bases between them. Germline assignment: CDR1 SGDLS and CDR2 YYNGEE. In DNA, the CDR3 is TGTGCCAGCAGCGTAAACTCCGGGGAGCTGTTTTTT. The encoded protein is CASSVNSGELFF.

This clone has only one observation. The chain carries TRBV2 and TRBJ2-7; D perhaps matches TRBD1 (5 bases). Trimming removed 4 bases from V and 7 bases from J, with 17 bases in between. Germline CDR1 is SNHLY and CDR2 is FYNNEI. CDR3 size: 14 residues. CDR3 in DNA: TGTGCCAGCAGTGTGTGGACCTCGGCAGGGGAGCAGTACTTC. It encodes CASSVWTSAGEQYF.

The rearrangement joins TRBV28 to TRBJ2-1; weak D call: TRBD2 (7 bases). The V and J ends lost 8 bases and 0 bases respectively, with 14 bases between them. Germline CDR1 reads MDHEN; CDR2 reads SYDVKM. This CDR3 comprises 15 residues. This CDR3 reads CASAGGGGSYNEQFF. CDR3 DNA: TGTGCCAGCGCCGGGGGAGGGGGCTCCTACAATGAGCAGTTCTTC.

This clone was observed once. The chain combines TRBV2 with TRBJ2-1; D perhaps matches TRBD1 (6 bases). V lost 6 bases and J 0 bases, leaving 12 bases between the germline ends. This CDR3 comprises 15 residues. From germline, CDR1 is SNHLY and CDR2 FYNNEI. Here the CDR3 reads CASRIQGNSYNEQFF. CDR3 sequence (DNA): TGTGCCAGCAGGATACAGGGTAACTCCTACAATGAGCAGTTCTTC.

The chain couples TRBV19 to TRBJ2-2; D is undetermined. Germline V CDR1 and CDR2: LNHDA, SQIVND (reference sequence). The CDR3 loop spans 12 amino acids. Trimming cost V 4 bases and J 7 bases, with 7 bases left between them. The CDR3 spells CASSTRGGELFF. CDR3 DNA sequence: TGTGCCAGTAGTACCCGCGGCGGGGAGCTGTTTTTT.

The rearrangement uses TRBV10-1 and TRBJ2-1, with a possible D match to TRBD2 (7 bases). V was clipped by 8 bases and J by 3 bases, with 20 bases between them. The CDR3 length is 16 residues. CDR1 is WNHNN, CDR2 SYGVQD, per germline (reference sequence). CDR3 sequence (DNA): TGCGCCAGCGCCCAAGGGGGTGGCGGGGGCTACAATGAGCAGTTCTTC. This codes for CASAQGGGGGYNEQFF.

In its sample, this clone was seen once. The CDR3 protein is CASSLNSGTPDTQYF. CDR3 bases: TGTGCCAGCTCACTAAATAGCGGGACCCCAGATACGCAGTATTTT. The V gene is TRBV18, the J gene TRBJ2-3; 8 bases are shared with TRBD2. Germline V gives CDR1 KGHSH, CDR2 LQKENI. CDR3 size: 15 residues. V shed 4 bases and J 4 bases; nucleotides not matched to a gene: 7.

This rearrangement joins TRBV27 to TRBJ2-7, with TRBD2 matching over 10 bases. Germline values: CDR1 MNHEY, CDR2 SMNVEV (reference sequence). The CDR3 runs to 14 residues. Trimming removed 6 bases from V and 1 base from J; junction bases left unmatched: 3. CDR3 residues: CASSRGLASYEQYF. CDR3 nucleotide sequence: TGTGCCAGCAGCCGGGGACTAGCGTCCTACGAGCAGTACTTC.

The chain recombines TRBV19 with TRBJ2-7; possibly TRBD2 for D (6 bases). Trimming left V 3 bases short and J 3 bases short, with 15 bases between. The CDR3 totals 15 residues. CDR1 is LNHDA, CDR2 SQIVND, per germline (reference sequence). Written as DNA, the CDR3 is TGTGCCAGTAGTATGGGGGGTCCCGGCCTCTACGAGCAGTACTTC. Its protein product is CASSMGGPGLYEQYF.

This clone showed up just once. The V call is TRBV5-1, the J call TRBJ1-1; 7 nucleotides match TRBD1. J lost 6 bases, V lost 6 bases, and 14 bases had no gene match. The V gene's germline CDR1 is SGHRS and CDR2 YFSETQ. The CDR3 contains 15 residues. The CDR3 bases are TGCGCCAGCAAAAGGGAGACAGGGCAGGGCTCTGAAGCTTTCTTT. This codes for CASKRETGQGSEAFF.

About this clone: This same CDR3 is encoded by further DNA sequences in the sample. The chain joins TRBV5-6 to TRBJ2-1, with D perhaps TRBD2 (6 bases). V was cut by 2 bases and J by 5 bases, with 20 bases left in between. The CDR3 is 17 amino acids. Germline CDR1 and CDR2: SGHDT and YYEEEE. The CDR3 loop is CASSFGQTSGSDNEQFF. The CDR3 DNA sequence: TGTGCCAGCAGCTTTGGGCAGACTAGTGGGAGTGACAATGAGCAGTTCTTC.

The rearrangement uses TRBV7-9 and TRBJ2-7, with D perhaps TRBD1 (5 bases). Germline lookup yields CDR1 SEHNR and CDR2 FQNEAQ (reference sequence). Trimming removed 1 base at V and 0 bases at J, with 10 bases between. This CDR3 region has 15 residues. The CDR3 sequence: CASSLGQPGSYEQYF. Written as DNA, the CDR3 is TGTGCCAGCAGCTTAGGACAGCCCGGCTCCTACGAGCAGTACTTC. The variable domain in full, completed from reference TRBV7-9 and TRBJ2-7, reads DTGVSQNPRHKITKRGQNVTFRCDPISEHNRLYWYRQTLGQGPEFLTYFQNEAQLEKSRLLSDRFSAERPKGSFSTLEIQRTEQGDSAMYLCASSLGQPGSYEQYFGPGTRLTVT.

The V and J genes are TRBV6-5 and TRBJ2-2; 8 bases are shared with TRBD2. The trim removed 5 bases at V and 2 bases at J, leaving 4 bases unmatched. CDR1 and CDR2 from the germline V gene are MNHEY and SVGAGI. CDR3 size: 15 residues. CDR3 nucleotide sequence: TGTGCCAGCAGTCGGCTAGCGGGCAACACCGGGGAGCTGTTTTTT. Translated, it gives CASSRLAGNTGELFF.

The chain carries TRBV11-2 and TRBJ1-1; TRBD1 agrees at 7 bases. With V trimmed by 0 bases and J by 1 base, 2 bases remained unmatched. Germline CDR1 SGHAT, CDR2 FQNNGV. This CDR3 has 15 residues. In nucleotides, the CDR3 is TGTGCCAGCAGCTTAGACAGGGGGGCGAACACTGAAGCTTTCTTT. Its translation is CASSLDRGANTEAFF.

The chain combines TRBV2 with TRBJ1-4; no clear D gene. This CDR3 contains 15 residues. The germline gives CDR1 SNHLY, CDR2 FYNNEI. Trimming took off 3 bases at V and 6 bases at J, with 14 bases between the two ends. The CDR3 reads CASSDEGLGYEKLFF. DNA of the CDR3: TGTGCCAGCAGTGATGAGGGCCTTGGGTATGAAAAACTGTTTTTT.

This chain uses TRBV9 with TRBJ2-2; 10 bases fit TRBD2. The CDR3 is 15 amino acids. V shed 4 bases and J 6 bases; nucleotides not matched to a gene: 6. Germline V CDR1 and CDR2: SGDLS, YYNGEE. For the CDR3, the DNA is TGTGCCAGCAGCCCTAGCGGGAGTATCTCCGGGGAGCTGTTTTTT. This translates into CASSPSGSISGELFF.

The CDR3 region is CASSGAGTANYNEQFF. The CDR3 DNA reads as TGTGCCAGCAGTGGAGCCGGGACAGCGAACTACAATGAGCAGTTCTTC. The rearrangement uses TRBV28 and TRBJ2-1; 7 nucleotides match TRBD1. The trim removed 5 bases at V and 3 bases at J, leaving 10 bases unmatched. Germline values: CDR1 MDHEN, CDR2 SYDVKM. CDR3 size: 16 residues.

The V and J genes are TRBV2 and TRBJ2-3; 10 positions agree with TRBD2. The CDR3 totals 15 residues. The germline V gene has CDR1 SNHLY and CDR2 FYNNEI. Unmatched junction bases numbered 4, after V lost 4 bases and J lost 3 bases. The CDR3 here is CASSAGLATTDTQYF. CDR3 nucleotides: TGTGCCAGCAGTGCGGGACTAGCGACGACAGATACGCAGTATTTT.

The rearrangement uses TRBV30 and TRBJ1-1; D may be TRBD1 (6 bases). CDR1 and CDR2 (germline): GTSNPN, SVGIG (reference sequence). Trimming shortened V by 2 bases and J by 1 base, and 8 bases separated the two germline ends. The CDR3 extends over 13 amino acids. The CDR3 nucleotides read TGTGCCTGGAGTTTGACAGGGAACACTGAAGCTTTCTTT. This sequence encodes CAWSLTGNTEAFF.